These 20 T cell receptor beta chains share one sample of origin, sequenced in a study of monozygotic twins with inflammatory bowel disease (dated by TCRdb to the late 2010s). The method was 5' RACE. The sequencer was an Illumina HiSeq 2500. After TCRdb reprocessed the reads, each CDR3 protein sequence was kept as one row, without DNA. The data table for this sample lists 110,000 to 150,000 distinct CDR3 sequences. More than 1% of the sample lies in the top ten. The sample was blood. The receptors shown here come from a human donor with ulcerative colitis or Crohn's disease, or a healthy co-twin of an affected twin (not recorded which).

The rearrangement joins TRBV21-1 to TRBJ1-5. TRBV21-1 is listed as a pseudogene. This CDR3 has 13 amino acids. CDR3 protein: CASSPNSGQPQHF.

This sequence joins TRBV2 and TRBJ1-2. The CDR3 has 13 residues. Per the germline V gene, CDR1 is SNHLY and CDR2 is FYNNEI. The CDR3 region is CASTPRPLLRYTF.

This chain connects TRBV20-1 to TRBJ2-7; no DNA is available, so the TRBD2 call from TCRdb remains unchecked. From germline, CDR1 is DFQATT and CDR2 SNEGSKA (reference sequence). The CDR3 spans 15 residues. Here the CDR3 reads CSARDPLAGVYEQYF.

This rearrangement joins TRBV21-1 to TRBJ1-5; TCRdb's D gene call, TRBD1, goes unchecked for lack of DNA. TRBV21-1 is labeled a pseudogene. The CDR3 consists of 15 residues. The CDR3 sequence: CASSKARGWCQPQHF.

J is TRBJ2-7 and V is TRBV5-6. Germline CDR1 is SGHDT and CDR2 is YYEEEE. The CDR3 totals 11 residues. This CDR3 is CASRLGPEQYF.

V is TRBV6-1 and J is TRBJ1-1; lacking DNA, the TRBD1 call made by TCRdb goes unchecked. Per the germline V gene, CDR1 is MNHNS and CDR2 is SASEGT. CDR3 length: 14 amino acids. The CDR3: CASNPDRLNTEAFF.

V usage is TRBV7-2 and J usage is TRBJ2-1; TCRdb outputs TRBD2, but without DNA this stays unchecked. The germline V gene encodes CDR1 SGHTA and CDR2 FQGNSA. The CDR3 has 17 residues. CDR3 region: CASSLSGTSGRGGEQFF.

The CDR3 region is CASSRRVSRDEKLFF. This chain connects TRBV2 to TRBJ1-4; TCRdb lists TRBD1, though no DNA is available to test this call. Per the germline V gene, CDR1 is SNHLY and CDR2 is FYNNEI. CDR3 length: 15 residues.

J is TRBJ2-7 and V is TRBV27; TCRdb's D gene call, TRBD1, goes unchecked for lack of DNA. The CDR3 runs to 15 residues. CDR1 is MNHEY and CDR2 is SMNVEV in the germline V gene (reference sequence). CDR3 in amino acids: CASSLVGTGTYEQYF.

CDR3 sequence reads: CASSVGGHENTDTQYF. The chain joins TRBV9 to TRBJ2-3; absent DNA, TCRdb's TRBD1 call cannot be checked. The CDR3 extends over 16 amino acids. Germline V gene data show CDR1 as SGDLS and CDR2 as YYNGEE.

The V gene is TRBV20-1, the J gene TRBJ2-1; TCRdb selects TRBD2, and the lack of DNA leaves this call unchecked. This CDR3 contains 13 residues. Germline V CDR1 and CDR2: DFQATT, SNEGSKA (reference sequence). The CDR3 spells CSAMDFTYNEQFF.

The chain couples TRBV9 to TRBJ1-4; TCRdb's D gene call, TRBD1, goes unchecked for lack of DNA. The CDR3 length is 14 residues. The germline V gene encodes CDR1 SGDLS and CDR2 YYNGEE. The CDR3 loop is CASSFGQGYEKLFF.

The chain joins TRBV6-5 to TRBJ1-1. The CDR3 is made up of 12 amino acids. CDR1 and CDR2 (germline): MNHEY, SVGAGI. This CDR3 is CASRYGPAEAFF.

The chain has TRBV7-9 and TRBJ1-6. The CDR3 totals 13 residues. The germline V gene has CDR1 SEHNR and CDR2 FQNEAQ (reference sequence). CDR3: CASSRSGGSPLHF.

The CDR3 reads CASSQVSTSGTDTQYF. The chain couples TRBV4-1 to TRBJ2-3; without DNA, the TCRdb call of TRBD2 cannot be checked. The CDR3 contains 16 residues. The germline CDR1 and CDR2 sequences are MGHRA and YSYEKL.

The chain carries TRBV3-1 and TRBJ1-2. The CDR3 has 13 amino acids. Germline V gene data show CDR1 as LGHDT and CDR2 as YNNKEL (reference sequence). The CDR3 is CASSQASNYGYTF.

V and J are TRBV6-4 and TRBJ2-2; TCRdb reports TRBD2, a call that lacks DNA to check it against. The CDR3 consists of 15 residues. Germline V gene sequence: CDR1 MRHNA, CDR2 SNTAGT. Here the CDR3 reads CASSATSGRTGELFF.

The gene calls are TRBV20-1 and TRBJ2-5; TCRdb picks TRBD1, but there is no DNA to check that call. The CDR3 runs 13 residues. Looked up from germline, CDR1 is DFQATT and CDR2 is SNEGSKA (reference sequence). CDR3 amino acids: CSARTGRGETQYF.

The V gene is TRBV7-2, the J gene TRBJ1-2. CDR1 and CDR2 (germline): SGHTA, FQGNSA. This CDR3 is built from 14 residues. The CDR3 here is CASNLSGSNYGYTF.

CDR3 residues: CASALPALCNEQFF. The rearrangement uses TRBV27 and TRBJ2-1; TCRdb calls TRBD2, which cannot be checked without DNA. This CDR3 has 14 amino acids. The germline V gene has CDR1 MNHEY and CDR2 SMNVEV (reference sequence).